These T cell receptor beta chains were read from a single sample in a study of Ad26.COV2.S vaccination and SARS-CoV-2 variants. Repertoires were generated with immunoSEQ multiplex PCR, while TCRdb's copy carries only in-frame clones and drops some. Seen here are some 370,000 clones, under 90% observed once, and the top ten hold approximately 7%. This material consisted of peripheral blood, taken in a trial of Ad26.COV2.S vaccine versus placebo. These receptors all stem from a person aged 18-65 years who received the Ad26.COV2.S COVID-19 vaccine or a placebo. Each CDR3 is given with its conserved first and last residue. Fields, in order: J gene, D gene, V gene, clone size, CDR3 DNA, CDR3 protein. D genes are given only for firm matches. A row's size may be missing; if present it is once, few, many or a size class.

J: TRBJ1-1; D: NA; V: TRBV6-6; size: NA; DNA: TGTGCCAGCAGTTTGGAGGTAAACACTGAAGCTTTCTTT; CDR3: CASSLEVNTEAFF
J: TRBJ2-2; D: TRBD2; V: TRBV4-1; size: NA; DNA: TGCGCCAGCAGCCAACTAAACCTAGCGGGAGGGAACACCGGGGAGCTGTTTTTT; CDR3: CASSQLNLAGGNTGELFF
J: TRBJ2-4; D: NA; V: TRBV5-1; size: NA; DNA: TGCGCCAGCAGCTCTTTCGGGATGGCCAAAAACATTCAGTACTTC; CDR3: CASSSFGMAKNIQYF
J: TRBJ2-5; D: NA; V: TRBV5-8; size: NA; DNA: TGTGCCAGCAGCTTGGCCGGGGTCCCTAACCGCGCCGAAGAGACCCAGTACTTC; CDR3: CASSLAGVPNRAEETQYF
J: TRBJ1-6; D: TRBD1; V: TRBV6-5; size: NA; DNA: TGTGCCAGCAGTTCCTACAGGGGTGGAAAGACACCCCTCCACTTT; CDR3: CASSSYRGGKTPLHF
J: TRBJ1-1; D: NA; V: TRBV12-5; size: NA; DNA: TGTGCTAGTGGCCCCGCCGAGGGTGAAGCTTTCTTT; CDR3: CASGPAEGEAFF
J: TRBJ1-3; D: NA; V: TRBV4-2; size: few; DNA: TGTGCCAGCAGCCAAGATCGAAGAAAGGGAAACACCATATATTTT; CDR3: CASSQDRRKGNTIYF
J: TRBJ2-5; D: TRBD2; V: TRBV9; size: NA; DNA: TGTGCCAGCAGCGCTAGCGGGTGGGTCCAAGAGACCCAGTACTTC; CDR3: CASSASGWVQETQYF
J: TRBJ2-7; D: NA; V: TRBV5-1; size: NA; DNA: TGCGCCAGCAGCTTGACAACGAGCTCCTACGAGCAGTACTTC; CDR3: CASSLTTSSYEQYF
J: TRBJ2-7; D: TRBD1; V: TRBV5-1; size: NA; DNA: TGCGCCAGCAGCTTAGAGACAGGGACCTACGAGCAGTACTTC; CDR3: CASSLETGTYEQYF
J: TRBJ2-3; D: NA; V: TRBV19; size: NA; DNA: TGTGCCAGTAGTATACGGCCTTCGGGCCCAGATACGCAGTATTTT; CDR3: CASSIRPSGPDTQYF
J: TRBJ1-4; D: NA; V: TRBV6-6; size: NA; DNA: TGTGCCAGCAGGACGGCAACTAATGAAAAACTGTTTTTT; CDR3: CASRTATNEKLFF
J: TRBJ2-3; D: TRBD2; V: TRBV6-2/TRBV6-3; size: NA; DNA: TGTGCCAGCAGTCGAACCGCGGGGGGGCAGCATACGCAGTATTTT; CDR3: CASSRTAGGQHTQYF
J: TRBJ2-5; D: TRBD2; V: TRBV5-1; size: NA; DNA: TGCGCCAGCAGCTTGGGGGTCTTACTAGCGGAGGGGGAGACCCAGTACTTC; CDR3: CASSLGVLLAEGETQYF
J: TRBJ2-3; D: NA; V: TRBV6-2/TRBV6-3; size: NA; DNA: TGTGCCAGCAGTTCCCTGACAGCTAGCACAGATACGCAGTATTTT; CDR3: CASSSLTASTDTQYF
J: TRBJ1-1; D: TRBD1; V: TRBV9; size: NA; DNA: TGTGCCAGCAGCGCTCAGACAGGGGTCTTAGGTGAAGCTTTCTTT; CDR3: CASSAQTGVLGEAFF
J: TRBJ1-1; D: NA; V: TRBV14; size: NA; DNA: TGTGCCAGCAGCCAAGTCCCGGGGTGGAGAGCTTTCTTT; CDR3: CASSQVPGWRAFF
J: TRBJ1-6; D: TRBD1; V: TRBV13; size: NA; DNA: TGTGCCAGCAGTCGGGACAGGGGTTCGAGTAATTCACCCCTCCACTTT; CDR3: CASSRDRGSSNSPLHF
J: TRBJ1-6; D: TRBD1; V: TRBV3-1/TRBV3-2; size: NA; DNA: TGTGCCAGCAGGCCTGGGAGGGGGCGAAATTCACCCCTCCACTTT; CDR3: CASRPGRGRNSPLHF
J: TRBJ2-5; D: TRBD1; V: TRBV7-9; size: NA; DNA: TGTGCCAGCAGCTTTATGACAGGGGGGGAGACCCAGTACTTC; CDR3: CASSFMTGGETQYF
J: TRBJ1-6; D: NA; V: TRBV6-5; size: few; DNA: TGTGCCAGCTCCCAGGGCGAGGTTTCACCCCTCCACTTT; CDR3: CASSQGEVSPLHF
J: TRBJ2-2; D: TRBD2; V: TRBV5-1; size: NA; DNA: TGCGCCAGCAGCTCCGGGACTAGCGGGACCGGGGAGCTGTTTTTT; CDR3: CASSSGTSGTGELFF
J: TRBJ1-2; D: NA; V: TRBV19; size: NA; DNA: TGTGCCAGTAGTATAGATACTTGGGGAGAGGATGGCTACACCTTC; CDR3: CASSIDTWGEDGYTF
J: TRBJ1-2; D: NA; V: TRBV6-2/TRBV6-3; size: NA; DNA: TGTGCCAGCAGTTACACTTCCGCTCAATTGTATGGCTACACCTTC; CDR3: CASSYTSAQLYGYTF
J: TRBJ1-6; D: NA; V: TRBV24-1; size: few; DNA: TGTGCCACCTGGGACTATAATTCACCCCTCCACTTT; CDR3: CATWDYNSPLHF
J: TRBJ2-5; D: NA; V: TRBV11-3; size: NA; DNA: TGTGCCAGCAGCTCTTGGGGAGGAGAAGAGACCCAGTACTTC; CDR3: CASSSWGGEETQYF
J: TRBJ1-2; D: NA; V: TRBV5-1; size: NA; DNA: TGCGCCAGCAGCTTGATAGATAACTATGGCTACACCTTC; CDR3: CASSLIDNYGYTF
J: TRBJ2-3; D: NA; V: TRBV24-1; size: once; DNA: TGTGCCACCAGCAGGGGGGGTTATGCATGGGATACGCAGTATTTT; CDR3: CATSRGGYAWDTQYF
J: TRBJ2-7; D: NA; V: TRBV5-4; size: NA; DNA: TGTGCCAGCAGCTTGGCCGCCGAGCAGTACTTC; CDR3: CASSLAAEQYF
J: TRBJ2-3; D: NA; V: TRBV19; size: NA; DNA: TGTGCCAGTAGTATTGGAAGCAGAACTACAGATACGCAGTATTTT; CDR3: CASSIGSRTTDTQYF
J: TRBJ1-1; D: NA; V: TRBV2; size: NA; DNA: TGTGCCAGCAGTGTAATGGGGTCCGGCACTGAAGCTTTCTTT; CDR3: CASSVMGSGTEAFF
J: TRBJ2-1; D: NA; V: TRBV13; size: few; DNA: TGTGCCAGCAGCCCAGGTGGGGGGACCTACAATGAGCAGTTCTTC; CDR3: CASSPGGGTYNEQFF
J: TRBJ1-4; D: NA; V: TRBV5-1; size: NA; DNA: TGCGCCAGCAGCTTTTATGAAGCGTCGGGTCAACTGTTTTTT; CDR3: CASSFYEASGQLFF
J: TRBJ1-2; D: NA; V: TRBV3-1/TRBV3-2; size: NA; DNA: TGTGCCAGCAGCCAGGGATATCGGGGGGGGGCCTATGGCTACACCTTC; CDR3: CASSQGYRGGAYGYTF
J: TRBJ2-7; D: NA; V: TRBV30; size: NA; DNA: TGTGCCTGGAGTGTAGGGGGGGGCTCCTACGAGCAGTACTTC; CDR3: CAWSVGGGSYEQYF
J: TRBJ1-5; D: NA; V: TRBV6-5; size: NA; DNA: TGTGCCAGCAGTTCGTTACAGAGAGGGAGGCGACAGCCCCAGCATTTT; CDR3: CASSSLQRGRRQPQHF
J: TRBJ2-1; D: TRBD1; V: TRBV2; size: NA; DNA: TGTGCCAGCGAAACCGGGACAGGAATACTTGATGAGCAGTTCTTC; CDR3: CASETGTGILDEQFF
J: TRBJ2-7; D: TRBD1; V: TRBV11-2; size: NA; DNA: TGTGCCAGCAGCTATCGACAGGGAAGCTACGAGCAGTACTTC; CDR3: CASSYRQGSYEQYF
J: TRBJ2-1; D: NA; V: TRBV6-6; size: NA; DNA: TGTGCCAGCAGTCCAGGGAATGAGCAGTTCTTC; CDR3: CASSPGNEQFF
J: TRBJ2-1; D: NA; V: TRBV5-1; size: NA; DNA: TGCGCCAGCAGCTTGGGCGACGGCAGTTTGGCTTACAATGAGCAGTTCTTC; CDR3: CASSLGDGSLAYNEQFF
J: TRBJ2-5; D: NA; V: TRBV5-1; size: NA; DNA: TGCGCCAGCAGCTTGGTAGTGGGGGGTCCGGGGCAAGAGACCCAGTACTTC; CDR3: CASSLVVGGPGQETQYF
J: TRBJ1-1; D: NA; V: TRBV19; size: NA; DNA: TGTGCCAGTAGTATTGGAGGAATGGACACTGAAGCTTTCTTT; CDR3: CASSIGGMDTEAFF
J: TRBJ2-5; D: NA; V: TRBV12-3/TRBV12-4; size: NA; DNA: TGTGCCAGCAGTCACCTGTACCAAGAGACCCAGTACTTC; CDR3: CASSHLYQETQYF
J: TRBJ2-7; D: NA; V: TRBV5-4; size: NA; DNA: TGTGCCAGCAGCTTGGTACCCACCTACGAGCAGTACTTC; CDR3: CASSLVPTYEQYF
J: TRBJ1-6; D: TRBD1; V: TRBV6-5; size: few; DNA: TGTGCCAGCAATCCGGGACAGGGTTATAATTCACCCCTCCACTTT; CDR3: CASNPGQGYNSPLHF
J: TRBJ2-7; D: TRBD1; V: TRBV29-1; size: NA; DNA: TGCAGCGTGATCCGGGACAGGGGGCACGAGCAGTACTTC; CDR3: CSVIRDRGHEQYF
J: TRBJ1-6; D: TRBD1; V: TRBV30; size: NA; DNA: TGTGCCTGGACGGGACAGACTAATTCACCCCTCCACTTT; CDR3: CAWTGQTNSPLHF
J: TRBJ1-6; D: NA; V: TRBV15; size: few; DNA: TGTGCCACCAGCAGGGGGTATTCACCCCTCCACTTT; CDR3: CATSRGYSPLHF
J: TRBJ1-2; D: NA; V: TRBV27; size: NA; DNA: TGTGCCAGCAGTTTGGGGGGCGCCAACTATGGCTACACCTTC; CDR3: CASSLGGANYGYTF
J: TRBJ1-2; D: TRBD1; V: TRBV5-1; size: NA; DNA: TGCGCCAGCAGCTTCGACAGGGCTTACTATGGCTACACCTTC; CDR3: CASSFDRAYYGYTF
J: TRBJ2-7; D: TRBD1; V: TRBV7-9; size: once; DNA: TGTGCCAGCAGCTCGTTACAGGGGTACGAGCAGTACTTC; CDR3: CASSSLQGYEQYF
J: TRBJ2-7; D: TRBD2; V: TRBV28; size: few; DNA: TGTGCCAGCAATAAAAACCGTGGCGGGGGGAGGTCCTACGAGCAGTACTTC; CDR3: CASNKNRGGGRSYEQYF
J: TRBJ2-7; D: TRBD2; V: TRBV5-4; size: NA; DNA: TGTGCCAGCAGCTTGTTGGCTAGCGGGCGGTACGAGCAGTACTTC; CDR3: CASSLLASGRYEQYF
J: TRBJ1-1; D: NA; V: TRBV28; size: NA; DNA: TGTGCCAGCCGTAGGACACTTGAAGCTTTCTTT; CDR3: CASRRTLEAFF
J: TRBJ2-7; D: NA; V: TRBV15; size: NA; DNA: TGTGCCACCAGCAGAGATTTAAGAATCCCCTACGAGCAGTACTTC; CDR3: CATSRDLRIPYEQYF
J: TRBJ2-7; D: NA; V: TRBV7-9; size: NA; DNA: TGTGCCAGCAGCTTTCAGGAGTCCTACGAGCAGTACTTC; CDR3: CASSFQESYEQYF
J: TRBJ2-5; D: NA; V: TRBV3-1/TRBV3-2; size: NA; DNA: TGTGCCAGCAGCCAAGGCCGGAAGGTCCGTGAAGGCCAGTACTTC; CDR3: CASSQGRKVREGQYF